This T cell receptor beta chain was sequenced for a study of shared clonotypes between healthy human individuals. Deletions cut 4 bases from V and 2 bases from J, with 11 bases between. From germline, CDR1 is LGHNA and CDR2 YNFKEQ. The CDR3 extends over 14 amino acids. Profiled with immunoSEQ multiplex PCR; TCRdb holds only in-frame clones, not every one. The sample records roughly 2.2 million clones, around 93% being singletons. The sequenced sample consisted of naive CD4+ T cells from PBMCs. Noted subset: CD45RA+ positively selected. This receptor was obtained from a man between 18 and 29 years old in good health. Some clones in this sample may be carry-over from other donors' samples. This chain joins TRBV4-2 and TRBJ2-5; D tentatively fits TRBD1 or TRBD2 (5 bases each). CDR3 nucleotides: TGTGCCAGCAGCCGAGGTGAGGGGCAAGAGACCCAGTACTTC. Protein sequence: CASSRGEGQETQYF.